This entry features one TCR beta chain sequence. This clone's antigen is unknown. No base-level quality is on record; no much larger clone is a single base apart. Its CDR3 holds 14 amino acids, cysteine through phenylalanine. Only the CDR3 portion is preserved as DNA: 42 bases, with reading frame beginning at the first base. V is pared back by 1 base and J by 2 bases, with 8 bases lying between the germline termini. From a lookup of the germline V gene (reference sequence), CDR1 and CDR2 are SGHKS and YYEKEE. The data were obtained in a study of vaccination effects on CD4 cells after COVID-19 (dated by TCRdb to between 2021 and 2023). For the study in its entirety: Each participant received two doses of an mRNA SARS-CoV-2 vaccine, either BNT162b2 or mRNA-1273. In both COVID-19 convalescent patients and infection-naive vaccine recipients, the study compared SARS-CoV-2 spike-specific CD4+ TCR repertoires from before mRNA vaccination with those from after it. Altogether, over 9 COVID-19 convalescent patients and 4 SARS-CoV-2-naive healthy vaccine recipients made up the full study. Cultures from other donors in the study were sequenced with the Oncomine TCR Beta short-read assay on an Illumina iSeq 100.

On the study overall, not on this receptor specifically: Limitations of the study were the small number of convalescent patients and the absence of early post-infection timepoints. Among healthy vaccine recipients, nearly all vaccine-induced clones were SARS-CoV-2 mono-reactive, and just 1 of 255 was cross-reactive with common cold coronaviruses. Both infection-induced and vaccine-induced clones contracted markedly at late post-vaccination timepoints, which is consistent with waning T cell responses.

Receptor libraries were prepared by the immunoSEQ multiplex PCR assay. DNA from the cultured and isolated CD4+ T cells underwent TCR beta CDR3 sequencing. Concerning the study's data processing: Non-productive TCR sequences were removed and reads were trimmed to the CDR3 region, keeping CDR3s of at least 7 amino acids. Antigen-specific clonotypes were identified with the MANAFEST web app by comparing expansion in peptide wells against reference cultures. For clones to be considered positive, expansion at FDR<0.05 versus reference and all other wells, an odds ratio above 5, and a frequency above 0.1% in two replicate wells were required. A clonotype was defined as cross-reactive if the clonotype was significantly expanded both in SARS-CoV-2 spike wells and in at least one common cold coronavirus spike condition. CDR3 similarity was assessed by Levenshtein distance with the stringdist R package, and unrooted trees were built with ape in R 3.6.1. TCRdb mirrors the immuneACCESS table, restricted to in-frame sequences. Some clones are absent from its copies; in checked studies, under half trace to an unresolved V gene, and the reason for the others is unknown. V and J calls and clone size come straight from that table; D and trimming were deduced from the DNA. This sample gives about 23,000 clones in total; 65% to 75% of them show up just once. Of the sample, 3% to 4% is held by the ten largest clones.

In the ViraFEST assay, PBMC were stimulated with viral peptide pools, and TCR sequencing was then used to find antigen-specific CD4+ T cell clonotypes based on their expansion. After about 10 days of culture, CD4+ T cells were isolated with the EasySep CD4+ T cell isolation kit. None of the healthy vaccine recipients had a prior SARS-CoV-2 infection, which was confirmed by nucleocapsid antibody tests that came back negative both before and after vaccination. About 1.8 million PBMC per well were cultured with 8.5 to 10 ug/ml peptides in IMDM containing 5% human AB serum, approximately 10 IU/ml IL-2 and gentamicin. Half of the culture medium was replaced with fresh IL-2-containing medium on days 3 and 7. Unless noted otherwise, every peptide stimulation condition was grown in triplicate wells. Using Ficoll-Paque Plus gradient centrifugation, PBMC were separated from whole blood and then either used fresh or cryopreserved at -140C. The spike proteins of SARS-CoV-2 and of the common cold coronaviruses HCoV-NL63, HCoV-OC43 and HCoV-229E were spanned by overlapping peptide pools. Genomic DNA was extracted from cultured CD4+ T cells with the QIAamp micro DNA kit.

This receptor was identified in a human donor who received a COVID-19 vaccine. The chain employs TRBV5-5 and TRBJ2-3; no confident D gene assignment can be made. Sequences were derived from CD4+ T cells from PBMCs cultured with SARS-CoV-2 spike peptides, sampled before COVID-19 vaccination. The label giving this sample's cell subset or site can be read as: SARS-CoV-2 spike overlapping peptide pool stimulation. The CDR3: CASSLSKDTDTQYF. The nucleotide sequence reads as follows: TGTGCCAGCAGCTTGTCCAAGGACACAGATACGCAGTATTTT.